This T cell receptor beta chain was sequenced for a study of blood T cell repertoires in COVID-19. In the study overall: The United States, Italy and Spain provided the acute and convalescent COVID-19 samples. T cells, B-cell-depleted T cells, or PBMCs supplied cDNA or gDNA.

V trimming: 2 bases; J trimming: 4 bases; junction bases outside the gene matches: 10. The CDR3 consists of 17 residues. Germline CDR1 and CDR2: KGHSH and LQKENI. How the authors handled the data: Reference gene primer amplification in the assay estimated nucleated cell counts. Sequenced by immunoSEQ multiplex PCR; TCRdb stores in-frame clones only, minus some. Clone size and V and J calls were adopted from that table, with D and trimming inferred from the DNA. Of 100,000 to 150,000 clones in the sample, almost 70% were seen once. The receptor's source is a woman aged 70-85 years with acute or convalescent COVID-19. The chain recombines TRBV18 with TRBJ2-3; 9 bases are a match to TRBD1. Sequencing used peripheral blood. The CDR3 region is CASSPVSRGQGADTQYF. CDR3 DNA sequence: TGTGCCAGCTCACCAGTATCGCGGGGACAGGGAGCAGATACGCAGTATTTT.